Sequencing of this T cell receptor (beta chain) was carried out in a study of siplizumab effects on memory and regulatory T cells. Whole-study results and caveats: An assignable naive or memory phenotype was lacking in roughly 80-97% of proliferating CD4+ or CD8+ clones.

The V gene lost 0 bases and the J gene lost 0 bases, with 12 bases spanning the gap. Germline assignment: CDR1 LNHNV and CDR2 YYDKDF (reference sequence). This CDR3 region has 17 residues. Sequencing was performed with immunoSEQ multiplex PCR; in TCRdb, only in-frame clones are kept and a portion is missing. The table has about 40,000 clones, about 89% seen once. Remarks on this clone: Its antigen is undetermined.

The gene calls are TRBV15 and TRBJ2-1, with TRBD2 as a possible D gene (5 bases). The clonotype comes from a human donor in good health. Sequencing was carried out using naive CD4+ T cells sorted from blood. CDR3 nucleotides: TGTGCCACCAGCAGAGACCCTCCGGGATACTCCTACAATGAGCAGTTCTTC. This translates into CATSRDPPGYSYNEQFF. The full variable domain, with the rest looked up from reference TRBV15 and TRBJ2-1, is DAMVIQNPRYQVTQFGKPVTLSCSQTLNHNVMYWYQQKSSQAPKLLFHYYDKDFNNEADTPDNFQSRRPNTSFCFLDIRSPGLGDTAMYLCATSRDPPGYSYNEQFFGPGTRLTVL.